Following are 28 T cell receptor beta chains from one sample sequenced in a study of cytomegalovirus exposure and HLA in healthy donors. PCR primers comprised 60 Vbeta and 13 Jbeta primers. Sequencing used immunoSEQ multiplex PCR; TCRdb keeps in-frame clones, though not all of them. Among tens of thousands of clones listed, around 76% were seen once. Sequences were obtained from PBMCs. These receptor sequences come from a woman in her thirties in good health and CMV-seropositive.

V usage is TRBV7-3 and J usage is TRBJ2-1; D may be TRBD1 (5 bases). The CDR3 covers 12 residues. The V gene lost 4 bases and the J gene lost 5 bases, with 6 bases spanning the gap. Germline values: CDR1 SGHTA, CDR2 FQGTGA. The CDR3, as DNA: TGTGCCAGCAGCTCGACAGACAATGAGCAGTTCTTC. Protein: CASSSTDNEQFF. Full variable domain (remainder filled in from reference TRBV7-3 and TRBJ2-1): GAGVSQTPSNKVTEKGKYVELRCDPISGHTALYWYRQSLGQGPEFLIYFQGTGAADDSGLPNDRFFAVRPEGSVSTLKIQRTERGDSAVYLCASSSTDNEQFFGPGTRLTVL.

The rearrangement links TRBV2 to TRBJ1-4; 10 bases align to TRBD1. The germline gives CDR1 SNHLY, CDR2 FYNNEI. The CDR3 runs 15 residues. The trim removed 5 bases at V and 5 bases at J, leaving 5 bases unmatched. The CDR3 coding sequence is TGTGCCAGCAGTTGGACAGGGGGTGGGAATGAAAAACTGTTTTTT. The encoded protein is CASSWTGGGNEKLFF.

V and J are TRBV9 and TRBJ2-1; the match to TRBD1 covers 8 bases. Germline V CDR1 and CDR2: SGDLS, YYNGEE. V was pared by 2 bases and J by 8 bases, with 9 bases of the junction left unmatched. The CDR3 covers 15 residues. The CDR3 spells CASSVRQGANDEQFF. CDR3 in DNA: TGTGCCAGCAGCGTTCGGCAGGGGGCTAATGATGAGCAGTTCTTC.

The rearrangement uses TRBV11-2 and TRBJ2-1; 10 bases map to TRBD2. Losses at the gene ends were 3 bases for V and 4 bases for J; bases not matched to a gene: 3. Germline values: CDR1 SGHAT, CDR2 FQNNGV. The CDR3 covers 15 residues. The CDR3 nucleotides read TGTGCCAGCAGCTTTAGCGGGGGGATTTACAATGAGCAGTTCTTC. Protein sequence: CASSFSGGIYNEQFF.

This chain connects TRBV5-4 to TRBJ2-1; 9 bases align to TRBD2. The V segment lost 0 bases and the J segment 8 bases; nucleotides outside the gene matches: 12. Germline CDR1 reads SGHNT; CDR2 reads YYREEE (reference sequence). The CDR3 extends over 17 amino acids. CDR3 in amino acids: CASSLDGASGKGDEQFF. As DNA, the CDR3 is TGTGCCAGCAGCTTGGACGGCGCTAGCGGGAAAGGAGATGAGCAGTTCTTC.

The gene calls are TRBV11-2 and TRBJ2-7, with 9 bases lining up with TRBD2. Germline lookup yields CDR1 SGHAT and CDR2 FQNNGV. The CDR3 extends over 15 amino acids. J gave up 5 bases and V 3 bases, and 8 bases lay outside the gene matches. The CDR3 nucleotides read TGTGCCAGCAGCTTCGAAGCGGGAGGAATCAACGAGCAGTACTTC. This gives the protein CASSFEAGGINEQYF.

The rearrangement joins TRBV5-6 to TRBJ1-1, with 8 bases fitting TRBD1. J gave up 5 bases and V 0 bases, and 6 bases lay outside the gene matches. Per the germline V gene, CDR1 is SGHDT and CDR2 is YYEEEE. This CDR3 region has 15 residues. The CDR3, as DNA: TGTGCCAGCAGCTTGGCCGGACAGGGTTTGACTGAAGCTTTCTTT. It encodes CASSLAGQGLTEAFF.

The V gene is TRBV7-9, the J gene TRBJ2-3, with D tentatively TRBD1 (6 bases). Between the trimmed V and J ends, which lost 5 bases and 4 bases, there was a span of 10 bases. CDR1 and CDR2 (germline): SEHNR, FQNEAQ (reference sequence). The CDR3 loop spans 13 amino acids. CDR3 nucleotide sequence: TGTGCCAGCAGCCTCCGGACAGCAGATACGCAGTATTTT. Protein: CASSLRTADTQYF.

V and J are TRBV2 and TRBJ1-4, with a tentative D call TRBD1 (6 bases). CDR3 length: 15 residues. The V and J ends lost 8 bases and 0 bases respectively, with 13 bases between them. Looked up from germline, CDR1 is SNHLY and CDR2 is FYNNEI. The DNA of the CDR3 is TGTGCCAGCGCAGCAGGGGAGTCAACTAATGAAAAACTGTTTTTT. It encodes CASAAGESTNEKLFF.

The chain uses TRBV7-6 and TRBJ2-6; 10 positions match TRBD1. Trimming at V came to 4 bases and at J to 3 bases, leaving 6 bases not matched to a gene. Germline CDR1 SGHVS, CDR2 FNYEAQ. This CDR3 contains 17 residues. The CDR3 bases are TGTGCCAGCAGCTACCGACAGGGGGCTAGTGGGGCCAACGTCCTGACTTTC. Protein product: CASSYRQGASGANVLTF.

A single count supports this clone. V and J are TRBV18 and TRBJ2-3, with D possibly being TRBD1 (5 bases). V gave up 6 bases and J gave up 3 bases, with 19 bases separating them. The CDR3 extends over 16 amino acids. The V gene's germline CDR1 is KGHSH and CDR2 LQKENI. In DNA, the CDR3 is TGTGCCAGCTCTCGTACCGGTGGGGCAGCGACAGATACGCAGTATTTT. This sequence encodes CASSRTGGAATDTQYF.

V gene TRBV7-6 combines with J gene TRBJ1-3; TRBD1 agrees at 8 bases. Germline-derived CDR1 and CDR2 are SGHVS and FNYEAQ. The CDR3 sequence is 16 residues long. J was trimmed by 0 bases and V by 4 bases; bases with no gene match: 5. CDR3 amino acids: CASSSGTGLSGNTIYF. CDR3 sequence (DNA): TGTGCCAGCAGCTCAGGGACAGGCCTCTCTGGAAACACCATATATTTT.

The chain links TRBV5-4 to TRBJ2-2; 7 nucleotides align to TRBD1. CDR1 is SGHNT, CDR2 YYREEE, per germline (reference sequence). V trimming: 3 bases; J trimming: 5 bases; junction bases outside the gene matches: 10. This CDR3 has 16 residues. CDR3 loop: CASSSPALQGTGELFF. CDR3 in DNA: TGTGCCAGCAGCTCCCCGGCACTACAGGGGACCGGGGAGCTGTTTTTT. The full variable domain, in which reference TRBV5-4 and TRBJ2-2 provide the parts outside the CDR3, is ETGVTQSPTHLIKTRGQQVTLRCSSQSGHNTVSWYQQALGQGPQFIFQYYREEENGRGNFPPRFSGLQFPNYSSELNVNALELDDSALYLCASSSPALQGTGELFFGEGSRLTVL.

This rearrangement joins TRBV6-1 to TRBJ1-2, with D perhaps TRBD1 (5 bases). V shed 2 bases and J shed 6 bases, with 13 bases lying between them. Germline CDR1 MNHNS, CDR2 SASEGT. This CDR3 region has 14 residues. As DNA, the CDR3 is TGTGCCAGCAGTGAAACCCTTCAGGGCGATGGCTACACCTTC. This translates into CASSETLQGDGYTF.

The rearrangement uses TRBV7-9 and TRBJ2-7; TRBD1 matches at 7 bases. V lost 5 bases and J lost 0; bases outside the gene matches: 1. The CDR3 extends over 13 amino acids. Germline CDR1 reads SEHNR; CDR2 reads FQNEAQ (reference sequence). CDR3 residues: CASSRDSSYEQYF. CDR3 bases: TGTGCCAGCAGCCGGGACAGCTCCTACGAGCAGTACTTC.

The chain joins TRBV19 to TRBJ2-1, with TRBD2 matching over 7 bases. The CDR3 has 13 residues. V was clipped by 3 bases and J by 6 bases; unmatched bases: 2. The germline CDR1 and CDR2 sequences are LNHDA and SQIVND (reference sequence). CDR3 in amino acids: CASSMVAGNEQFF. DNA of the CDR3: TGTGCCAGTAGTATGGTAGCGGGCAATGAGCAGTTCTTC.

CDR3 sequence (DNA): TGTGCCTGGGGAGGCTACGAGCAGTACTTC. This codes for CAWGGYEQYF. The chain employs TRBV30 and TRBJ2-7, with D tentatively TRBD2 (5 bases). The CDR3 spans 10 residues. Per germline, CDR1 GTSNPN and CDR2 SVGIG (reference sequence). The V and J ends lost 5 bases and 3 bases respectively, with 5 bases between them.

The chain couples TRBV5-8 to TRBJ1-1, with D uncertain. The CDR3 length is 13 residues. Germline V lookup: CDR1 SGHTS, CDR2 YDEGEE. Trimming left V 4 bases short and J 0 bases short, with 7 bases between. CDR3 amino acids: CASSGDLNTEAFF. As DNA, the CDR3 is TGTGCCAGCAGCGGTGACTTGAACACTGAAGCTTTCTTT.

This sequence joins TRBV19 and TRBJ2-7; D is perhaps TRBD1 (6 bases). CDR3 length equals 13 residues. The germline gives CDR1 LNHDA, CDR2 SQIVND (reference sequence). V lost 4 bases, J lost 3 bases, and 10 bases lay in between. CDR3 nucleotide sequence: TGTGCCAGTAGTAACAGGGCGGGCTACGAGCAGTACTTC. Protein sequence: CASSNRAGYEQYF.

This chain links TRBV29-1 with TRBJ1-1; no definite D call. The CDR3 consists of 13 residues. Per the germline V gene, CDR1 is SQVTM and CDR2 is ANQGSEA. The V and J ends lost 2 bases and 2 bases respectively, with 9 bases between them. The CDR3 spells CSVELGRNTEAFF. In DNA form, the CDR3 reads TGCAGCGTTGAATTGGGGAGAAACACTGAAGCTTTCTTT.

This rearrangement joins TRBV19 to TRBJ1-3; D unresolved. The germline V gene has CDR1 LNHDA and CDR2 SQIVND (reference sequence). This CDR3 spans 15 amino acids. V dropped 4 bases and J dropped 0 bases, with 10 bases sitting between them. The CDR3 region is CASSNDGGSGNTIYF. The DNA for the CDR3 is TGTGCCAGTAGTAACGACGGAGGCTCTGGAAACACCATATATTTT.

This rearrangement joins TRBV29-1 to TRBJ1-1; maybe TRBD1 (6 bases). CDR3 length: 13 amino acids. V lost 6 bases and J lost 11, with 22 bases in between. The germline gives CDR1 SQVTM, CDR2 ANQGSEA. As DNA, the CDR3 is TGCAGCGTCCGCAGGGGCGCAGATTCTTTCGCTTTCTTT. Translating gives CSVRRGADSFAFF. The variable domain in full, with the rest retrieved from reference TRBV29-1 and TRBJ1-1, is SAVISQKPSRDICQRGTSLTIQCQVDSQVTMMFWYRQQPGQSLTLIATANQGSEATYESGFVIDKFPISRPNLTFSTLTVSNMSPEDSSIYLCSVRRGADSFAFFGQGTRLTVV.

The chain uses TRBV7-3 and TRBJ2-7, with 12 nucleotides matching TRBD1. This CDR3 is 13 amino acids long. The V and J ends lost 4 bases and 5 bases, in that order; junction bases with no gene match: 0. Germline CDR1 is SGHTA and CDR2 is FQGTGA. CDR3 DNA: TGTGCCAGCAGCTGGGACAGGGGGCACGAGCAGTACTTC. Translation gives CASSWDRGHEQYF.

This chain joins TRBV28 and TRBJ2-7; 9 bases align to TRBD1. Germline CDR1 reads MDHEN; CDR2 reads SYDVKM. The CDR3 has 15 amino acids. V was clipped by 6 bases and J by 5 bases; unmatched bases: 11. CDR3 loop: CASSWGGQGAHEQYF. In DNA, the CDR3 is TGTGCCAGCAGCTGGGGGGGACAGGGTGCTCACGAGCAGTACTTC.

J is TRBJ1-4 and V is TRBV4-1; D gene unclear. Germline CDR1 reads MGHRA; CDR2 reads YSYEKL. The V end was cut by 8 bases, the J end by 8 bases, with 15 bases between. The CDR3 contains 13 residues. In nucleotides, the CDR3 is TGCGCCAGCGCGGAAGGAGTAGACGAAAAACTGTTTTTT. As protein: CASAEGVDEKLFF.

Comments on this clone: Other nucleotide sequences from this sample produce the same CDR3. The CDR3 bases are TGTGCCAGCAGTTTATCATCAACAGTGAAAGAGACCCAGTACTTC. It codes for CASSLSSTVKETQYF. This chain links TRBV28 with TRBJ2-5, with unresolved D. The CDR3 consists of 15 residues. The V and J ends lost 1 base and 3 bases respectively, with 12 bases between them. The germline V gene encodes CDR1 MDHEN and CDR2 SYDVKM.

The CDR3 reads CASSPDRDYGYTF. The CDR3 DNA reads TGTGCCAGCAGCCCGGACAGGGACTATGGCTACACCTTC. This chain joins TRBV11-1 and TRBJ1-2, with 8 bases fitting TRBD1. The CDR3 extends over 13 amino acids. The germline V gene encodes CDR1 SGHAT and CDR2 FQDESV (reference sequence). Trimming cost V 5 bases and J 3 bases; bases outside gene matches: 2. The full variable domain, with the rest looked up from reference TRBV11-1 and TRBJ1-2, is EAEVAQSPRYKITEKSQAVAFWCDPISGHATLYWYRQILGQGPELLVQFQDESVVDDSQLPKDRFSAERLKGVDSTLKIQPAELGDSAMYLCASSPDRDYGYTFGSGTRLTVV.

The V call is TRBV29-1, the J call TRBJ2-5, with a possible D match to TRBD2 (5 bases). Gene TRBJ2-7 matches the end of the DNA better, so the J call may be wrong. The CDR3 is 13 amino acids. CDR1 and CDR2 (germline): SQVTM, ANQGSEA. CDR3: CSVLAPSSYEQYF. CDR3 bases: TGCAGCGTTTTAGCGCCGAGCTCCTACGAGCAGTACTTC.